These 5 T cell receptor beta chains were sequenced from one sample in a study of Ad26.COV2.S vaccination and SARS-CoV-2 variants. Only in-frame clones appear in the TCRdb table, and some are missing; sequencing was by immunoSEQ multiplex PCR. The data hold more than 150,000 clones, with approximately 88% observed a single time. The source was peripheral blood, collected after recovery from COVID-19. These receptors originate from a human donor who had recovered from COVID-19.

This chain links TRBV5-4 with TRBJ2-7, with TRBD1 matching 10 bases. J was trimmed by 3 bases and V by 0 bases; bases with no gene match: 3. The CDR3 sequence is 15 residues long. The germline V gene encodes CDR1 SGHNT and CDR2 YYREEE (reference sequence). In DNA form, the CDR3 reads TGTGCCAGCAGCTTGGAACGGACAGGGGGCTACGAGCAGTACTTC. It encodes CASSLERTGGYEQYF. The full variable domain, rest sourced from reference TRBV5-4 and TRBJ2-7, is ETGVTQSPTHLIKTRGQQVTLRCSSQSGHNTVSWYQQALGQGPQFIFQYYREEENGRGNFPPRFSGLQFPNYSSELNVNALELDDSALYLCASSLERTGGYEQYFGPGTRLTVT.

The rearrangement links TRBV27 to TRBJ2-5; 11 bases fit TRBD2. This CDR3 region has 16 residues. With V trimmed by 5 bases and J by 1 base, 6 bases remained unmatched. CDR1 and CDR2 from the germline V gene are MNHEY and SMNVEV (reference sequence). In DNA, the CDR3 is TGTGCCAGCAGTCTAGGGACTAGCGGATTCCAAGAGACCCAGTACTTC. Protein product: CASSLGTSGFQETQYF.

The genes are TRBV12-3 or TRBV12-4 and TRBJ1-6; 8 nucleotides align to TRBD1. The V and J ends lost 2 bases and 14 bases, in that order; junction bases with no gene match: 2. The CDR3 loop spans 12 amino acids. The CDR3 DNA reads TGTGCCAGCAGTTTACCGACAGGGGCCCTCCACTTT. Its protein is CASSLPTGALHF.

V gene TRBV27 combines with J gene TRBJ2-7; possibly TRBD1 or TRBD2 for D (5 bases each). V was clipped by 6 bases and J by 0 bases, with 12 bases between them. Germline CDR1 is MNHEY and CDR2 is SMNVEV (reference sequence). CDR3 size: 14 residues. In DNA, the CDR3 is TGTGCCAGCAGAACCGGGACGGTCTCCTACGAGCAGTACTTC. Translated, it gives CASRTGTVSYEQYF.

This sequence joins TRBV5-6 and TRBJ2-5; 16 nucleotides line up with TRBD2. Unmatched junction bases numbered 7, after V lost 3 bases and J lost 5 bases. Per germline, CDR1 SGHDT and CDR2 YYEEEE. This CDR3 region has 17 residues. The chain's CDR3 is CASSWGLAGGGAETQYF. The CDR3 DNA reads TGTGCCAGCAGCTGGGGACTAGCGGGAGGGGGGGCGGAGACCCAGTACTTC.